The subject of this entry is one T cell receptor beta chain. These data originate in a study of blood T cell repertoires in COVID-19. Profiling relied on immunoSEQ multiplex PCR, and the TCRdb table lists in-frame clones only, not all of them. The sample has about 190,000 clones; approximately 79% are singletons. This CDR3 comprises 14 residues. The V gene end was trimmed by 3 bases and the J gene end by 6 bases; junction bases not matched to a gene: 2. CDR1 and CDR2 (germline): SGHDN, FVKESK. Input material: peripheral blood. The receptor comes from a man between 45 and 60 years old who had recovered from COVID-19. This sequence joins TRBV14 and TRBJ1-6; 7 positions agree with TRBD1. The CDR3 loop reads CASSHNRGNSPLHF. In DNA, the CDR3 is TGTGCCAGCAGCCACAACAGGGGTAATTCACCCCTCCACTTT.